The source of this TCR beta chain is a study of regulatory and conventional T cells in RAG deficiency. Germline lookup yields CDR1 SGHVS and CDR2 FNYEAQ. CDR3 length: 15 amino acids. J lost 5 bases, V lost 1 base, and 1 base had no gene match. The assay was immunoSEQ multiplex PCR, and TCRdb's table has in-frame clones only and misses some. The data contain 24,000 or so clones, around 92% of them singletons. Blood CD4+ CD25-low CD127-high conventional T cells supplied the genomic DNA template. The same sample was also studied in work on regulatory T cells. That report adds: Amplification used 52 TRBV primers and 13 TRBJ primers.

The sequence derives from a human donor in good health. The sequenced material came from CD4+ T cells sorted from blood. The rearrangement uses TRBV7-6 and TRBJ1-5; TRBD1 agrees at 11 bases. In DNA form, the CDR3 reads TGTGCCAGCAGCTTAGAGGACAGGGGGCATCAGCCCCAGCATTTT. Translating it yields CASSLEDRGHQPQHF.